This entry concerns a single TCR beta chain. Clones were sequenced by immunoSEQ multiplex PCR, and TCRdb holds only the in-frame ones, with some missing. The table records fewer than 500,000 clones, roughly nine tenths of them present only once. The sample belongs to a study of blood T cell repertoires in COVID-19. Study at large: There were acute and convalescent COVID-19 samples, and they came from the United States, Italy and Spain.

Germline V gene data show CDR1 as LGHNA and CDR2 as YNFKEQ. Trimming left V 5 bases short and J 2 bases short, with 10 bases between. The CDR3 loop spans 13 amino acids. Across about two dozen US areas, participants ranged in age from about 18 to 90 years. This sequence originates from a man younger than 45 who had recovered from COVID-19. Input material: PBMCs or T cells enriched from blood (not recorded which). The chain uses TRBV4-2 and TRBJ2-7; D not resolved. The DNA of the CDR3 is TGTGCCAGCAGCGTAACATCGACCTACGAGCAGTACTTC. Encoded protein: CASSVTSTYEQYF.